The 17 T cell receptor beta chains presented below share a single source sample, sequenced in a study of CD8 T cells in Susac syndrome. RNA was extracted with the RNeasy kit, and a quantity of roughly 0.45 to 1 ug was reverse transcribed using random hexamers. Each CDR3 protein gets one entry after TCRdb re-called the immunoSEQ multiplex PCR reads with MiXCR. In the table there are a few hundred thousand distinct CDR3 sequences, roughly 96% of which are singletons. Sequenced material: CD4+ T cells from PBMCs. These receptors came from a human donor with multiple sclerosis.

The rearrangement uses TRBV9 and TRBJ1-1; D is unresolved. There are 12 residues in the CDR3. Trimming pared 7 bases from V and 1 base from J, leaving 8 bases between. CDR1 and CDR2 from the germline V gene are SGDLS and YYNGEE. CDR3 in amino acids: CASSDKNTEAFF. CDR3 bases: TGTGCCAGCTCCGACAAGAACACTGAAGCTTTCTTT.

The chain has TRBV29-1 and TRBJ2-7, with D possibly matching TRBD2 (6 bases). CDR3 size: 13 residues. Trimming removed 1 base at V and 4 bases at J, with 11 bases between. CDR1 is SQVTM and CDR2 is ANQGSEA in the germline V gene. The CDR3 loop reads CSVEGRRGYEQYF. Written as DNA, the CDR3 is TGCAGCGTTGAAGGGAGGAGGGGTTACGAGCAGTACTTC.

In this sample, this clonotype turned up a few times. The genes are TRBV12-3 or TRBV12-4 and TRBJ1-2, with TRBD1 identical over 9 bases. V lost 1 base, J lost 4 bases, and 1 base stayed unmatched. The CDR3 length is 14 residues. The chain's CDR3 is CASSLGGQGYGYTF. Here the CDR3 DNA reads TGTGCCAGCAGTTTAGGGGGACAGGGCTATGGCTACACCTTC.

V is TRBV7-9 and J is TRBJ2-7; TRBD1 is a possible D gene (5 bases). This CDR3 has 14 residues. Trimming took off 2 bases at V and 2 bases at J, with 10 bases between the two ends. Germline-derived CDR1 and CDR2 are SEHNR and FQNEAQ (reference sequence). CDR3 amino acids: CASSLQGPTYEQYF. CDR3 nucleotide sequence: TGTGCCAGCAGCTTACAGGGCCCGACCTACGAGCAGTACTTC. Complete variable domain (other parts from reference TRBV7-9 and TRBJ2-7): DTGVSQNPRHKITKRGQNVTFRCDPISEHNRLYWYRQTLGQGPEFLTYFQNEAQLEKSRLLSDRFSAERPKGSFSTLEIQRTEQGDSAMYLCASSLQGPTYEQYFGPGTRLTVT.

The CDR3: CASSLRQSGGELFF. The DNA of the CDR3 is TGTGCCAGCAGCCTACGACAGAGCGGCGGGGAGCTGTTTTTT. This sequence joins TRBV7-9 and TRBJ2-2, with D perhaps being TRBD1 or TRBD2 (5 bases each). V was clipped by 5 bases and J by 7 bases, with 14 bases between them. This CDR3 has 14 residues. The germline CDR1 and CDR2 sequences are SEHNR and FQNEAQ (reference sequence). Using reference TRBV7-9 and TRBJ2-2 for the parts outside the CDR3, the full variable domain is DTGVSQNPRHKITKRGQNVTFRCDPISEHNRLYWYRQTLGQGPEFLTYFQNEAQLEKSRLLSDRFSAERPKGSFSTLEIQRTEQGDSAMYLCASSLRQSGGELFFGEGSRLTVL.

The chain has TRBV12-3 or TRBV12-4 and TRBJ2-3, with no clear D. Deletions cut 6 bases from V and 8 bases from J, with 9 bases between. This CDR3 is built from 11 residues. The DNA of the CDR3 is TGTGCCAGCAGCTCGCCGACTACGCAGTATTTT. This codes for CASSSPTTQYF.

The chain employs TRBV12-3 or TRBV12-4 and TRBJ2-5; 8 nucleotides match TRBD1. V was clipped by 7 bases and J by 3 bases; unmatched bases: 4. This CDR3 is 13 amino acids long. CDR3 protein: CASKPGGEETQYF. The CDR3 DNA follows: TGTGCCAGCAAGCCAGGGGGCGAAGAGACCCAGTACTTC.

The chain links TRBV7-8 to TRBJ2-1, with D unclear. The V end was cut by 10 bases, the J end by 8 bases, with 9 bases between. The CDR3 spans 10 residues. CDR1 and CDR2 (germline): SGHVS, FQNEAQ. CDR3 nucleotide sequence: TGTGCCATCCGGAGTGATGAGCAGTTCTTC. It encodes CAIRSDEQFF.

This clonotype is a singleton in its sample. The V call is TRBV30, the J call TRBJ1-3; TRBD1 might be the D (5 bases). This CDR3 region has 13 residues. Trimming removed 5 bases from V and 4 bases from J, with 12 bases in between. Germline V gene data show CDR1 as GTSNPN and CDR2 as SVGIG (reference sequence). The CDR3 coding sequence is TGTGCCTGGGATACCCACAGGGGAAACACCATATATTTT. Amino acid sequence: CAWDTHRGNTIYF.

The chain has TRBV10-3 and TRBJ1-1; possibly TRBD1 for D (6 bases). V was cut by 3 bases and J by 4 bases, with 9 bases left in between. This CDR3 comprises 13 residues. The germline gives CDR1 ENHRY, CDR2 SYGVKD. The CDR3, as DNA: TGTGCCATCAGTGACGGGGGCAGCACTGAAGCTTTCTTT. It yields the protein CAISDGGSTEAFF.

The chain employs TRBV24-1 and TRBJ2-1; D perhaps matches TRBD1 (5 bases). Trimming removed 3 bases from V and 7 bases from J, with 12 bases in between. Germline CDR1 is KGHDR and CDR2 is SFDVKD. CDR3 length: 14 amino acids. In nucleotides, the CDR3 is TGTGCCACCAGTGATCGATCTCAGGGAAATGAGCAGTTCTTC. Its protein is CATSDRSQGNEQFF.

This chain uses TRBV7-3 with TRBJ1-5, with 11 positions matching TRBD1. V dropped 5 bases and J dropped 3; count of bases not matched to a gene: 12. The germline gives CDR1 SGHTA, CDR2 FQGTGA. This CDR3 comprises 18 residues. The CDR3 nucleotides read TGTGCCAGCAGCCCTCGGACAGGGGGCATCGATAACAATCAGCCCCAGCATTTT. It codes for CASSPRTGGIDNNQPQHF.

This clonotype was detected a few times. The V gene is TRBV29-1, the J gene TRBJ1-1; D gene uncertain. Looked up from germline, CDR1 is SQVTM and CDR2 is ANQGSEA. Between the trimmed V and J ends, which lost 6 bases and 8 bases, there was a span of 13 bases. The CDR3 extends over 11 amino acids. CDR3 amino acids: CSVREPGEAFF. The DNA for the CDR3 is TGCAGCGTCCGCGAGCCCGGGGAAGCTTTCTTT.

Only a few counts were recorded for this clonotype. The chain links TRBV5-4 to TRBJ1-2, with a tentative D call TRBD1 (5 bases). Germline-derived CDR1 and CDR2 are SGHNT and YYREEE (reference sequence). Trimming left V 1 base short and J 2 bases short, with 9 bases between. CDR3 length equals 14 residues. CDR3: CASSLYGGNYGYTF. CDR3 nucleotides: TGTGCCAGCAGCTTGTATGGGGGGAACTATGGCTACACCTTC. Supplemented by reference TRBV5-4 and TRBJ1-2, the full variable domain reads ETGVTQSPTHLIKTRGQQVTLRCSSQSGHNTVSWYQQALGQGPQFIFQYYREEENGRGNFPPRFSGLQFPNYSSELNVNALELDDSALYLCASSLYGGNYGYTFGSGTRLTVV.

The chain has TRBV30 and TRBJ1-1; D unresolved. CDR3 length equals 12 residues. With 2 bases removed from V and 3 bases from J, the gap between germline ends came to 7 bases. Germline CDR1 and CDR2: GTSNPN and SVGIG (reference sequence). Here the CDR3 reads CAWSSGYTEAFF. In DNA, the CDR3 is TGTGCCTGGAGTTCGGGGTACACTGAAGCTTTCTTT. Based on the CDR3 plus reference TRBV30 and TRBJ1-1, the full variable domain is SQTIHQWPATLVQPVGSPLSLECTVEGTSNPNLYWYRQAAGRGLQLLFYSVGIGQISSEVPQNLSASRPQDRQFILSSKKLLLSDSGFYLCAWSSGYTEAFFGQGTRLTVV.

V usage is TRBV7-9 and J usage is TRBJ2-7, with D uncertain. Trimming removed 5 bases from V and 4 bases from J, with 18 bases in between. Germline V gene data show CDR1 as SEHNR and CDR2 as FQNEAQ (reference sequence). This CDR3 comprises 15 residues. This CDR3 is CASSPAPPYRYEQYF. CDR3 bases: TGTGCCAGCAGCCCCGCCCCCCCTTACAGATACGAGCAGTACTTC.

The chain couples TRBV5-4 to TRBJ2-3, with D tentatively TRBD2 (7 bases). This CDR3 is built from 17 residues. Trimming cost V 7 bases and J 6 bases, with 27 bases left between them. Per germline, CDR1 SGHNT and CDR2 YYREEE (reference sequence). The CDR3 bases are TGTGCCAGCGTCAAGAGGCTGGGAGGGGGGGCTATCGATACGCAGTATTTT. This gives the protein CASVKRLGGGAIDTQYF. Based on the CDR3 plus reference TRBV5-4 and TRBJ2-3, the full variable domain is ETGVTQSPTHLIKTRGQQVTLRCSSQSGHNTVSWYQQALGQGPQFIFQYYREEENGRGNFPPRFSGLQFPNYSSELNVNALELDDSALYLCASVKRLGGGAIDTQYFGPGTRLTVL.